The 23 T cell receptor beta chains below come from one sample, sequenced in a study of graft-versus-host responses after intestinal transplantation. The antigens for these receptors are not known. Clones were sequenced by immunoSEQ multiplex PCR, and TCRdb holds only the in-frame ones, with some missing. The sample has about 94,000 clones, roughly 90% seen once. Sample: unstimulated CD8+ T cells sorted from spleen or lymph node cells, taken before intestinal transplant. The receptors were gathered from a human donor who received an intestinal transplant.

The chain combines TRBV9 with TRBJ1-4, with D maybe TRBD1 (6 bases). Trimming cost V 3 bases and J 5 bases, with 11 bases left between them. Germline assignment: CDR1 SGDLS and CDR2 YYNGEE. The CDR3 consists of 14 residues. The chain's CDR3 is CASSEQGGNEKLFF. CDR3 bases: TGTGCCAGCAGCGAACAGGGTGGCAATGAAAAACTGTTTTTT.

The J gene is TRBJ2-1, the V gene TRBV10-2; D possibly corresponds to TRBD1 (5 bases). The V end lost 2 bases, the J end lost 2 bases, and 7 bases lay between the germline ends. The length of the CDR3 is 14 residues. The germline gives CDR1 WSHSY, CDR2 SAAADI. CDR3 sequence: CASSERGTYNEQFF. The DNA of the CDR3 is TGCGCCAGCAGTGAGAGGGGAACCTACAATGAGCAGTTCTTC.

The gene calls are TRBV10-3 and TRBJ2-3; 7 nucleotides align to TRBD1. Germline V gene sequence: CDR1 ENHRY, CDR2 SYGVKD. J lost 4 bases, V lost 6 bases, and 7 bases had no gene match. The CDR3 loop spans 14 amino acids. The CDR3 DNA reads TGTGCCATCAGGGCGACAGGGACCGCAGATACGCAGTATTTT. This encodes CAIRATGTADTQYF.

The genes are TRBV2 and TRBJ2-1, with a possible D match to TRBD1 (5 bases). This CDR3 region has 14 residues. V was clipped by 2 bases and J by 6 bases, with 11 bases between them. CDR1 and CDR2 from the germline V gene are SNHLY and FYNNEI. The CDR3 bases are TGTGCCAGCAGTGAACAGGGTGCCTTCAATGAGCAGTTCTTC. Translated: CASSEQGAFNEQFF. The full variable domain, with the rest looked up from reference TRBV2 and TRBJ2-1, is EPEVTQTPSHQVTQMGQEVILRCVPISNHLYFYWYRQILGQKVEFLVSFYNNEISEKSEIFDDQFSVERPDGSNFTLKIRSTKLEDSAMYFCASSEQGAFNEQFFGPGTRLTVL.

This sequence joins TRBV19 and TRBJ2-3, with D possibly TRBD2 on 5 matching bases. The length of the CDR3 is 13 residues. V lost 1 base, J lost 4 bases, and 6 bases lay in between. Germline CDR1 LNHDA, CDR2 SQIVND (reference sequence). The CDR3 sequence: CASSIGGADTQYF. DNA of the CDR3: TGTGCCAGTAGTATAGGGGGAGCAGATACGCAGTATTTT.

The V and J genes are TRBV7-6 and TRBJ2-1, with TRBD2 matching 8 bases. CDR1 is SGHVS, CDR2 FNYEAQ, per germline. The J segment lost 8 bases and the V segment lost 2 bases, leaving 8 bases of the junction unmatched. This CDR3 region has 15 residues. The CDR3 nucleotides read TGTGCCAGCAGCTTAAGCCCGGGGGGGTTGCATGAGCAGTTCTTC. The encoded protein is CASSLSPGGLHEQFF.

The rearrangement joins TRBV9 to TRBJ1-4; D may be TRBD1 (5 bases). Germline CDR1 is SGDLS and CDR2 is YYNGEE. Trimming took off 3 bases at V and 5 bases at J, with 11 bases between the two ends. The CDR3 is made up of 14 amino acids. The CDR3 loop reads CASSATVANEKLFF. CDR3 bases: TGTGCCAGCAGCGCGACAGTGGCGAATGAAAAACTGTTTTTT.

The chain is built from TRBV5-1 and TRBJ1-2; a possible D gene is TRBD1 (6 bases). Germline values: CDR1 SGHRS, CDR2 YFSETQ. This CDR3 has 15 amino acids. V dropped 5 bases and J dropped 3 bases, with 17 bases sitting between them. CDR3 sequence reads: CASSEAMDSYYGYTF. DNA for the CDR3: TGCGCCAGCAGTGAAGCGATGGACAGCTACTATGGCTACACCTTC.

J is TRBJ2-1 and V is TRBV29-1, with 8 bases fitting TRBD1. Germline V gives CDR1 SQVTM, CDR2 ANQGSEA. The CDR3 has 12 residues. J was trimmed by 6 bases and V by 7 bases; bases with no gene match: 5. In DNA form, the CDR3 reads TGCAGCGACCGGGGACAGGCCAATGAGCAGTTCTTC. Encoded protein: CSDRGQANEQFF.

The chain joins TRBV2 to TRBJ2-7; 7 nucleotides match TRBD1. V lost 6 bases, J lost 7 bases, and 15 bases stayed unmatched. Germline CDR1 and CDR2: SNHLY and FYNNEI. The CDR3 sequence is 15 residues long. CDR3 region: CASRTRQGSLSEQYF. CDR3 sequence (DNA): TGTGCCAGCAGAACCCGACAGGGATCGTTGAGTGAGCAGTACTTC.

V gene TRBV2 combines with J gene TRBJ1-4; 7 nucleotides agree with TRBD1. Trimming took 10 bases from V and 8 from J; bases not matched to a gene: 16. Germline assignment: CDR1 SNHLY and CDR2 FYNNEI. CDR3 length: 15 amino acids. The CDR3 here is CAILKGGRGKEKLFF. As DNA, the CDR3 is TGTGCCATCCTGAAAGGGGGCAGGGGAAAAGAAAAACTGTTTTTT. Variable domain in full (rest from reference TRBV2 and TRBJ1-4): EPEVTQTPSHQVTQMGQEVILRCVPISNHLYFYWYRQILGQKVEFLVSFYNNEISEKSEIFDDQFSVERPDGSNFTLKIRSTKLEDSAMYFCAILKGGRGKEKLFFGSGTQLSVL.

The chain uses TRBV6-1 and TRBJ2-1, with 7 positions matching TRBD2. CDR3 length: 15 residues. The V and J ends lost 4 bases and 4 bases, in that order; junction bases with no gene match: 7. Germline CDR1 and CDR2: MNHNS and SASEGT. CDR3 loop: CASSVVAGPYNEQFF. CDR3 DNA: TGTGCCAGCAGTGTGGTAGCGGGCCCTTACAATGAGCAGTTCTTC.

The DNA of the CDR3 is TGTGCCACCCAGCGGGAGGAGATGGAGACCCAGTACTTC. Amino acid sequence: CATQREEMETQYF. V and J are TRBV7-8 and TRBJ2-5; TRBD2 matches 9 bases. The V and J ends lost 10 bases and 5 bases, in that order; junction bases with no gene match: 8. The CDR3 runs to 13 residues. Germline-derived CDR1 and CDR2 are SGHVS and FQNEAQ.

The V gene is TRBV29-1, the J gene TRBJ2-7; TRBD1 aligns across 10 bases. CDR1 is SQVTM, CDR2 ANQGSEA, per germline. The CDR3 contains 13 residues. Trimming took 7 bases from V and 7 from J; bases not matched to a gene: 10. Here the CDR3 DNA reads TGCAGCGGCCGGACAGGGGGTTTCGAGGAGCAGTACTTC. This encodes CSGRTGGFEEQYF.

CDR3 sequence: CATSGTRDSTDEKLFF. The CDR3 coding sequence is TGTGCCACCAGCGGGACCCGGGACAGCACAGATGAAAAACTGTTTTTT. J is TRBJ1-4 and V is TRBV15, with 7 nucleotides matching TRBD1. Germline-derived CDR1 and CDR2 are LNHNV and YYDKDF (reference sequence). The ends lost 5 bases at V and 6 bases at J; junction bases unmatched: 12. This CDR3 region has 16 residues. Using reference TRBV15 and TRBJ1-4 for the parts outside the CDR3, the full variable domain is DAMVIQNPRYQVTQFGKPVTLSCSQTLNHNVMYWYQQKSSQAPKLLFHYYDKDFNNEADTPDNFQSRRPNTSFCFLDIRSPGLGDTAMYLCATSGTRDSTDEKLFFGSGTQLSVL.

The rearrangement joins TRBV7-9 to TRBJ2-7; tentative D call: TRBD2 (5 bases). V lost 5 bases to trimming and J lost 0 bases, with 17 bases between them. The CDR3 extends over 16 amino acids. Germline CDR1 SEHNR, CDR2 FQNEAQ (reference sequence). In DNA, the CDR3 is TGTGCCAGCAGCCGAACAGACGAGGGCATCTCCTACGAGCAGTACTTC. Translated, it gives CASSRTDEGISYEQYF. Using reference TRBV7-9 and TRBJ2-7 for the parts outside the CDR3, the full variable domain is DTGVSQNPRHKITKRGQNVTFRCDPISEHNRLYWYRQTLGQGPEFLTYFQNEAQLEKSRLLSDRFSAERPKGSFSTLEIQRTEQGDSAMYLCASSRTDEGISYEQYFGPGTRLTVT.

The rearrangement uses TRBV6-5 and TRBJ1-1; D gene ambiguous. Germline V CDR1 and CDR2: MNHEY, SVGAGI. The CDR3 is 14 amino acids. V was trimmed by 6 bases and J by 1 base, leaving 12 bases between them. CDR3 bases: TGTGCCAGCAGCCTCGGAGTAGGGAACACTGAAGCTTTCTTT. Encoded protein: CASSLGVGNTEAFF.

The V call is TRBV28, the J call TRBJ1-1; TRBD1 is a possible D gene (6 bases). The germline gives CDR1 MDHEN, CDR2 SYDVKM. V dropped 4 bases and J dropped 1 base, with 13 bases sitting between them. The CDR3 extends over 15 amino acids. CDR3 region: CASSYSSGANTEAFF. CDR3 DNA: TGTGCCAGCAGTTACTCTTCAGGGGCGAACACTGAAGCTTTCTTT.

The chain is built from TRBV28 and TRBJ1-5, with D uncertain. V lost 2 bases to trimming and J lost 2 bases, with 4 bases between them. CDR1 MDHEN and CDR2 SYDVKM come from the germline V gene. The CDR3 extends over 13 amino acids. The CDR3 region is CASSLIGNQPQHF. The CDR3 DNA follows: TGTGCCAGCAGTTTAATCGGCAATCAGCCCCAGCATTTT.

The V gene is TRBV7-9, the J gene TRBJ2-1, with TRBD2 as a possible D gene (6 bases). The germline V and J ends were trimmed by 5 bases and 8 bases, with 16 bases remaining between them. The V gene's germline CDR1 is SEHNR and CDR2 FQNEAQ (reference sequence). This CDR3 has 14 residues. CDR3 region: CASSHPRGWDEQFF. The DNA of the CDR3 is TGTGCCAGCAGCCATCCCCGGGGGTGGGATGAGCAGTTCTTC.

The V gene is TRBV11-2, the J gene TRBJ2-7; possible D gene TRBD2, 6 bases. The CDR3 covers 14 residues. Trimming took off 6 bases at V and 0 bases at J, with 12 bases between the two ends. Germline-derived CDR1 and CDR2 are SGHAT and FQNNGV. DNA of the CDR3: TGTGCCAGCAGTTTTAGCGGATCCTCCTACGAGCAGTACTTC. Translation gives CASSFSGSSYEQYF.

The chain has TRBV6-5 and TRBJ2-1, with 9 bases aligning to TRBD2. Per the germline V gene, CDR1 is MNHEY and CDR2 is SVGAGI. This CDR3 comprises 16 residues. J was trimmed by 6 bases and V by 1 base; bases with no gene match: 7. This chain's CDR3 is CASSYYSGSFSNEQFF. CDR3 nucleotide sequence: TGTGCCAGCAGTTACTATAGCGGGAGTTTCTCCAATGAGCAGTTCTTC.

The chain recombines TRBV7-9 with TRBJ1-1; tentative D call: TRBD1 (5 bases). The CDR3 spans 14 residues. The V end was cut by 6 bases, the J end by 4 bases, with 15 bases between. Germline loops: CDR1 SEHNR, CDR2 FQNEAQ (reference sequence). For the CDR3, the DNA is TGTGCCAGCAGATCCGGGGGGTGGGGCACTGAAGCTTTCTTT. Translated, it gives CASRSGGWGTEAFF. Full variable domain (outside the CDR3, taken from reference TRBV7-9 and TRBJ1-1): DTGVSQNPRHKITKRGQNVTFRCDPISEHNRLYWYRQTLGQGPEFLTYFQNEAQLEKSRLLSDRFSAERPKGSFSTLEIQRTEQGDSAMYLCASRSGGWGTEAFFGQGTRLTVV.